A selection of T cell receptor beta chains follows, all from one sample in a study of preoperative IRX-2 immunotherapy in early breast cancer. The repertoire was sequenced with immunoSEQ multiplex PCR; TCRdb's copy has only in-frame clones and lacks some. This sample has roughly 5,600 clones; 73% occur once, and the top ten carry about 14%. This specimen consisted of tumor tissue, obtained before IRX-2 immunotherapy. The receptors derive from a human donor with breast cancer. Both conserved end residues are part of each CDR3. A D gene is named only where the DNA matches it firmly. The size entry is marked missing in some rows and otherwise reads once, few, many or a size class.

V: TRBV15; D: -; size: -; J: TRBJ2-5; CDR3: CATSIYGSGETQYF; DNA: TGTGCCACCAGCATTTACGGGAGTGGGGAGACCCAGTACTTC
V: TRBV18; D: TRBD1; size: -; J: TRBJ1-5; CDR3: CASSRQGADQPQHF; DNA: TGTGCCAGCTCAAGACAGGGGGCGGATCAGCCCCAGCATTTT
V: TRBV22-1; D: -; size: -; J: TRBJ1-2; CDR3: CASSFPGQGLRGYTF; DNA: TGTGCCAGCAGTTTTCCGGGACAGGGCTTGCGTGGCTACACCTTC
V: TRBV18; D: -; size: -; J: TRBJ2-7; CDR3: CASSPPSGSEQYF; DNA: TGTGCCAGCTCACCGCCGTCGGGTTCCGAGCAGTACTTC
V: TRBV5-1; D: -; size: once; J: TRBJ1-2; CDR3: CASSLIVGADYGYTF; DNA: TGCGCCAGCAGCTTGATAGTGGGGGCAGACTATGGCTACACCTTC
V: TRBV7-6; D: -; size: -; J: TRBJ1-5; CDR3: CASSAGTLKNQPQHF; DNA: TGTGCCAGCAGCGCCGGGACCCTTAAAAATCAGCCCCAGCATTTT
V: TRBV7-8; D: -; size: -; J: TRBJ1-1; CDR3: CASNPQAALGAFF; DNA: TGTGCCAGCAACCCCCAGGCTGCTTTGGGAGCTTTCTTT
V: TRBV5-1; D: -; size: -; J: TRBJ1-2; CDR3: CASSLGGKVRGYTF; DNA: TGCGCCAGCAGCTTGGGTGGGAAGGTGCGCGGCTACACCTTC
V: TRBV9; D: -; size: -; J: TRBJ2-2; CDR3: CASSGPGLTFREPGELFF; DNA: TGTGCCAGCAGCGGACCGGGACTGACCTTTAGAGAGCCCGGGGAGCTGTTTTTT
V: TRBV27; D: -; size: -; J: TRBJ1-1; CDR3: CASSFWVGDTEAFF; DNA: TGTGCCAGCAGTTTTTGGGTAGGGGACACTGAAGCTTTCTTT
V: TRBV11-3; D: -; size: -; J: TRBJ1-1; CDR3: CASSLGFLYTEAFF; DNA: TGTGCCAGCAGCTTAGGGTTCCTCTACACTGAAGCTTTCTTT
V: TRBV10-2; D: TRBD2; size: -; J: TRBJ2-3; CDR3: CASSSGGNTDTQYF; DNA: TGCGCCAGCAGTAGCGGGGGAAACACAGATACGCAGTATTTT
V: TRBV14; D: -; size: -; J: TRBJ1-4; CDR3: CASSSHTATNEKLFF; DNA: TGTGCCAGCAGCTCACACACTGCAACTAATGAAAAACTGTTTTTT
V: TRBV23-1; D: -; size: -; J: TRBJ1-4; CDR3: CASSLFFGHTNEKLFF; DNA: TGCGCCAGCAGCTTATTTTTCGGCCACACTAATGAAAAACTGTTTTTT
V: TRBV28; D: -; size: -; J: TRBJ2-6; CDR3: CASRFQGFSGANVLTF; DNA: TGTGCCAGCAGGTTCCAGGGCTTCTCTGGGGCCAACGTCCTGACTTTC
V: TRBV14; D: -; size: -; J: TRBJ1-3; CDR3: CASSHQRNTIYF; DNA: TGTGCCAGCAGCCATCAGAGAAACACCATATATTTT
V: TRBV29-1; D: -; size: -; J: TRBJ1-1; CDR3: CSSGEMRAEAFF; DNA: TGCAGCTCGGGGGAAATGAGGGCTGAAGCTTTCTTT
V: TRBV19; D: -; size: -; J: TRBJ1-2; CDR3: CASSHRTEFINYGYTF; DNA: TGTGCCAGTAGCCATAGGACAGAATTTATTAACTATGGCTACACCTTC
V: TRBV23-1; D: -; size: -; J: TRBJ2-1; CDR3: CASSATSWDEQFF; DNA: TGCGCCAGCAGCGCCACTAGCTGGGATGAGCAGTTCTTC
V: TRBV2; D: -; size: -; J: TRBJ1-5; CDR3: CASQKELAGQPQHF; DNA: TGTGCCTCCCAAAAGGAGCTGGCGGGGCAGCCCCAGCATTTT
V: TRBV11-3; D: -; size: -; J: TRBJ2-5; CDR3: CASSLSGQRETQYF; DNA: TGTGCCAGCAGCCTTAGTGGGCAAAGAGAGACCCAGTACTTC
V: TRBV11-3; D: TRBD1; size: -; J: TRBJ2-7; CDR3: CASTKGQGPTYEQYF; DNA: TGTGCCAGCACAAAGGGACAGGGCCCAACGTACGAGCAGTACTTC
V: TRBV28; D: TRBD1; size: -; J: TRBJ2-1; CDR3: CASSHRTGTDNEQFF; DNA: TGTGCCAGCAGTCATCGGACAGGGACAGACAATGAGCAGTTCTTC
V: TRBV6-8; D: TRBD1; size: -; J: TRBJ2-7; CDR3: CASSLKTPGQGKTYEQYF; DNA: TGTGCCAGCAGTTTAAAGACCCCGGGACAGGGGAAAACCTACGAGCAGTACTTC
V: TRBV28; D: TRBD2; size: -; J: TRBJ2-7; CDR3: CASSSPGGSSYEQYF; DNA: TGTGCCAGCAGTTCCCCTGGCGGGAGTTCCTACGAGCAGTACTTC
V: TRBV19; D: -; size: -; J: TRBJ2-1; CDR3: CASSIGGTILVEQFF; DNA: TGTGCCAGTAGTATTGGGGGTACTATATTAGTCGAGCAGTTCTTC
V: TRBV22-1; D: -; size: few; J: TRBJ1-1; CDR3: CASSLSRGNTEAFF; DNA: TGTGCCAGCAGTTTATCGAGGGGGAACACTGAAGCTTTCTTT
V: TRBV29-1; D: -; size: -; J: TRBJ2-7; CDR3: CSVERGTYEQYF; DNA: TGCAGCGTTGAACGGGGCACCTACGAGCAGTACTTC
V: TRBV29-1; D: -; size: -; J: TRBJ2-1; CDR3: CSVLRADNEQFF; DNA: TGCAGCGTCCTTAGGGCGGACAATGAGCAGTTCTTC
V: TRBV28; D: TRBD1; size: once; J: TRBJ1-1; CDR3: CASSPLGQARNTEAFF; DNA: TGTGCCAGCAGTCCGCTTGGACAGGCCCGGAACACTGAAGCTTTCTTT
V: TRBV6-4; D: -; size: -; J: TRBJ2-7; CDR3: CASSYDGWSSYEQYF; DNA: TGTGCCAGCAGTTACGACGGGTGGTCCTCCTACGAGCAGTACTTC
V: TRBV30; D: TRBD1; size: -; J: TRBJ1-2; CDR3: CAWSGQGAGYTF; DNA: TGTGCCTGGAGTGGACAGGGAGCTGGCTACACCTTC
V: TRBV14; D: TRBD2; size: -; J: TRBJ2-7; CDR3: CASSHPGLAGVHEQYF; DNA: TGTGCCAGCAGCCATCCCGGACTAGCGGGAGTTCACGAGCAGTACTTC
V: TRBV19; D: TRBD1; size: -; J: TRBJ2-5; CDR3: CASSMGDRTQETQYF; DNA: TGTGCCAGTAGTATGGGGGACAGGACGCAAGAGACCCAGTACTTC
V: TRBV6-8; D: TRBD1; size: few; J: TRBJ1-1; CDR3: CASSGALQGEGTEAFF; DNA: TGTGCCAGCAGCGGGGCGTTACAGGGGGAGGGCACTGAAGCTTTCTTT
V: TRBV30; D: -; size: -; J: TRBJ2-7; CDR3: CAWSGSGSYEQYF; DNA: TGTGCCTGGAGCGGTAGCGGCTCCTACGAGCAGTACTTC
V: TRBV7-4; D: -; size: -; J: TRBJ1-5; CDR3: CASSLGEAYQPQHF; DNA: TGTGCCAGCAGCTTGGGCGAGGCCTATCAGCCCCAGCATTTT
V: TRBV19; D: -; size: -; J: TRBJ2-2; CDR3: CATANWDVKNTGELFF; DNA: TGTGCCACCGCCAATTGGGACGTCAAGAACACCGGGGAGCTGTTTTTT
V: TRBV5-1; D: TRBD2; size: -; J: TRBJ2-4; CDR3: CASSPGLAGYKNIQYF; DNA: TGCGCCAGCAGCCCAGGCCTAGCGGGTTACAAAAACATTCAGTACTTC
V: TRBV6-8; D: TRBD2; size: -; J: TRBJ2-7; CDR3: CAISGKTSATYEQYF; DNA: TGTGCCATCAGTGGTAAGACTAGCGCCACCTACGAGCAGTACTTC
V: TRBV6-8; D: TRBD2; size: -; J: TRBJ2-3; CDR3: CAISVTSGRTDTQYF; DNA: TGTGCCATCAGTGTGACTAGCGGGAGAACAGATACGCAGTATTTT
V: TRBV7-7; D: -; size: once; J: TRBJ2-3; CDR3: CASSQPGVQDTQYF; DNA: TGTGCCAGCAGCCAACCAGGGGTTCAAGATACGCAGTATTTT
V: TRBV15; D: -; size: -; J: TRBJ1-1; CDR3: CATSRDVQDTEAFF; DNA: TGTGCCACCAGCAGAGACGTACAGGACACTGAAGCTTTCTTT
V: TRBV6-8; D: TRBD2; size: few; J: TRBJ2-1; CDR3: CASSFGPSGLNEQFF; DNA: TGTGCCAGCAGTTTCGGGCCTAGCGGGCTGAATGAGCAGTTCTTC
V: TRBV19; D: TRBD2; size: -; J: TRBJ2-1; CDR3: CASSIDPSGSYNEQFF; DNA: TGTGCCAGTAGTATAGACCCTAGCGGGAGTTACAATGAGCAGTTCTTC
V: TRBV19; D: -; size: -; J: TRBJ2-2; CDR3: CASTQFSAGELFF; DNA: TGTGCCAGTACCCAGTTCTCCGCCGGGGAGCTGTTTTTT
V: TRBV15; D: -; size: once; J: TRBJ2-7; CDR3: CATSRRRGPYEQYF; DNA: TGTGCCACCAGCAGACGCAGGGGCCCCTACGAGCAGTACTTC
V: TRBV11-3; D: -; size: few; J: TRBJ2-7; CDR3: CASSPRAAIYEQYF; DNA: TGTGCCAGCAGCCCCCGTGCAGCAATCTACGAGCAGTACTTC
V: TRBV6-1; D: TRBD2; size: -; J: TRBJ2-1; CDR3: CASSEEEAGGSYNEQFF; DNA: TGTGCCAGCAGTGAAGAGGAAGCGGGAGGATCCTACAATGAGCAGTTCTTC
V: TRBV6-7; D: -; size: -; J: TRBJ2-1; CDR3: CASSYPSTPSYNEQFF; DNA: TGTGCCAGCAGTTATCCCTCTACCCCCTCCTACAATGAGCAGTTCTTC
V: TRBV29-1; D: TRBD1; size: -; J: TRBJ2-1; CDR3: CSVLRDRGYNEQFF; DNA: TGCAGCGTACTCCGGGACAGGGGGTACAATGAGCAGTTCTTC
V: TRBV6-8; D: -; size: -; J: TRBJ2-7; CDR3: CASSSPQRGREQYF; DNA: TGTGCCAGCAGTTCACCCCAACGGGGTAGGGAGCAGTACTTC
V: TRBV29-1; D: TRBD2; size: -; J: TRBJ2-7; CDR3: CSAEGLAGVSSYEQYF; DNA: TGCAGCGCAGAGGGACTAGCGGGAGTTTCCTCCTACGAGCAGTACTTC
V: TRBV29-1; D: -; size: -; J: TRBJ2-3; CDR3: CSVDGGTDTQYF; DNA: TGCAGCGTTGACGGGGGCACAGATACGCAGTATTTT
V: TRBV29-1; D: TRBD1; size: -; J: TRBJ2-1; CDR3: CRIQGENNEQFF; DNA: TGCAGAATACAGGGGGAGAACAATGAGCAGTTCTTC
V: TRBV6-8; D: -; size: -; J: TRBJ1-1; CDR3: CASSSRTGNTEAFF; DNA: TGTGCCAGCAGTTCCAGGACTGGGAACACTGAAGCTTTCTTT
V: TRBV8-2; D: -; size: once; J: TRBJ2-2; CDR3: CASSPRTTMNTGELFF; DNA: TGTGCCAGCAGTCCGCGGACTACGATGAACACCGGGGAGCTGTTTTTT
V: TRBV6-8; D: TRBD1; size: medium-sized; J: TRBJ1-5; CDR3: CASSTGEQPQHF; DNA: TGTGCCAGCAGCACAGGGGAACAGCCCCAGCATTTT
V: TRBV6-8; D: -; size: -; J: TRBJ1-1; CDR3: CASSADRRNTEAFF; DNA: TGTGCCAGCAGTGCGGACAGAAGGAACACTGAAGCTTTCTTT